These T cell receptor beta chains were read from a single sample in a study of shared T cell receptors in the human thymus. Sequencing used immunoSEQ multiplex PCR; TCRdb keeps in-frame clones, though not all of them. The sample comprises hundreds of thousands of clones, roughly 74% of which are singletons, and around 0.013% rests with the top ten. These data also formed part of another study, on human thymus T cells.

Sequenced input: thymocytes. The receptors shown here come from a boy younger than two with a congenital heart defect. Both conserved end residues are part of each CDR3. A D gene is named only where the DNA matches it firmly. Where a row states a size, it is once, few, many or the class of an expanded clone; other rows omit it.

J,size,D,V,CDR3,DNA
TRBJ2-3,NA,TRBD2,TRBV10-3,CAISGGRLARDADTQYF,TGTGCCATCAGTGGGGGCCGACTAGCGAGAGACGCAGATACGCAGTATTTT
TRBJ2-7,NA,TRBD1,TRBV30,CAWSAGADRGLYEQYF,TGTGCCTGGAGTGCCGGGGCGGACAGGGGCTTGTACGAGCAGTACTTC
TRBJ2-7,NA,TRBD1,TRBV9,CASSEGDRQGPSYEQYF,TGTGCCAGCAGCGAGGGGGATAGACAGGGCCCATCCTACGAGCAGTACTTC
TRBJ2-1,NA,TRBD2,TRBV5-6,CASSLGTSGRPYNEQFF,TGTGCCAGCAGCTTGGGGACTAGCGGGAGGCCTTACAATGAGCAGTTCTTC
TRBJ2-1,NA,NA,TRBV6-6,CASSYGIDRANNEQFF,TGTGCCAGCAGTTACGGGATTGACAGAGCGAACAATGAGCAGTTCTTC
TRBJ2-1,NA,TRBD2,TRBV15,CATSRDSTSASLF,TGTGCCACCAGCAGAGATTCCACTAGCGCCTCACTCTTC
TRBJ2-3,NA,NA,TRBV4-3,CASSRGSGTDTQYF,TGCGCCAGCAGCCGGGGTAGCGGCACAGATACGCAGTATTTT
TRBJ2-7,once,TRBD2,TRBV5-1,CASSLTGWGTSGRVCEQYF,TGCGCCAGCAGCTTGACAGGGTGGGGGACTAGCGGGAGGGTTTGCGAGCAGTACTTC
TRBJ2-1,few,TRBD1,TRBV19,CASSIRGQGPSYNEQFF,TGTGCCAGTAGTATTCGCGGACAGGGTCCTTCCTACAATGAGCAGTTCTTC
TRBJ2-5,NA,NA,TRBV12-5,CASGLMRNSQETQYF,TGTGCTAGTGGTTTGATGCGGAATTCCCAAGAGACCCAGTACTTC
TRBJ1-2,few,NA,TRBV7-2,CASSLRDRYTF,TGTGCCAGCAGCCTGAGGGATCGCTACACCTTC
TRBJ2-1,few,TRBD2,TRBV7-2,CASSYMTSGRVNEQFF,TGTGCCAGCAGCTATATGACTAGCGGGAGGGTCAATGAGCAGTTCTTC
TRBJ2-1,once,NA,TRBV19,CASSIGPYEQFF,TGTGCCAGTAGTATAGGGCCATATGAGCAGTTCTTC
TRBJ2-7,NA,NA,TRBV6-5,CASSYSRGTYEQYF,TGTGCCAGCAGTTACTCGCGCGGAACCTACGAGCAGTACTTC
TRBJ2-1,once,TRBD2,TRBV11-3,CASSSGTSGSHEQFF,TGTGCCAGCAGCTCCGGGACTAGCGGGAGCCATGAGCAGTTCTTC
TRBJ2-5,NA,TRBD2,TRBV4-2,CASSQVREGEETQYF,TGTGCCAGCAGCCAAGTACGGGAGGGGGAGGAGACCCAGTACTTC
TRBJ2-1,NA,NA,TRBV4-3,CASSRGQRLADNEQFF,TGCGCCAGCAGCCGCGGACAGCGACTAGCTGACAATGAGCAGTTCTTC
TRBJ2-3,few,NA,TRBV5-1,CASSLAGGTSAKTDTQYF,TGCGCCAGCAGCTTGGCTGGGGGCACTAGCGCGAAGACAGATACGCAGTATTTT
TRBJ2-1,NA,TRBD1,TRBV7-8,CASSLAQGTGNEQFF,TGTGCCAGCAGCTTAGCACAGGGGACAGGCAATGAGCAGTTCTTC
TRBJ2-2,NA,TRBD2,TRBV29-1,CSTWTRDTTMTGELFF,TGCAGCACCTGGACTAGGGATACAACAATGACCGGGGAGCTGTTTTTT
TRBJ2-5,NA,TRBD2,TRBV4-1,CASSQVRLAGVPETQYF,TGCGCCAGCAGCCAAGTCAGACTAGCGGGAGTCCCAGAGACCCAGTACTTC
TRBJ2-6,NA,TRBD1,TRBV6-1,CASDRGDSGANVLTF,TGTGCCAGTGACAGGGGCGACTCTGGGGCCAACGTCCTGACTTTC
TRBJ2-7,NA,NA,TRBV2,CASSERRANPYEQYF,TGTGCCAGCAGTGAACGGCGGGCGAACCCCTACGAGCAGTACTTC
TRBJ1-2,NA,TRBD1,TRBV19,CASSIDRTGSYGYTF,TGTGCCAGTAGTATAGACCGGACAGGGTCATATGGCTACACCTTC
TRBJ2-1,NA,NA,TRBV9,CASSVVGSGGPSNEQFF,TGTGCCAGCAGCGTAGTTGGGTCAGGAGGGCCATCGAATGAGCAGTTCTTC
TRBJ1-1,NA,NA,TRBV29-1,CSTRKTGRDEAFF,TGCAGCACCCGAAAGACAGGACGGGACGAAGCTTTCTTT
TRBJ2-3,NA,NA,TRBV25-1,CASSGGNRPDTQYF,TGTGCCAGCAGTGGAGGGAATCGGCCAGATACGCAGTATTTT
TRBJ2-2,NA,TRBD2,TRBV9,CASSVVAGSNTGELFF,TGTGCCAGCAGCGTGGTAGCGGGTTCGAACACCGGGGAGCTGTTTTTT
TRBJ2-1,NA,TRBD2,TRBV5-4,CASSRSLAGVRHEQFF,TGTGCCAGCAGCCGCTCACTAGCGGGAGTAAGGCATGAGCAGTTCTTC
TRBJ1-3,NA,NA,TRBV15,CATSPEGVGNTIYF,TGTGCCACCAGCCCCGAGGGGGTTGGAAACACCATATATTTT
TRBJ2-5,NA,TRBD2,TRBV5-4,CASSQEGTSGRAPETQYF,TGTGCCAGCAGCCAAGAAGGGACTAGCGGGAGGGCCCCCGAGACCCAGTACTTC